Presented here are 26 T cell receptor beta chains from one specimen sequenced in a study of T cell repertoires in cytomegalovirus infection. TCRdb recomputed calls from the reads with MiXCR, one row per CDR3 protein. The sample lists hundreds of thousands of distinct CDR3 sequences, roughly 36% seen once, with 15% to 20% in the top ten. For these TCRs, the target antigens are not known. This material consisted of cultured PBMCs, taken from culture after CMV antigen stimulation. These receptors originate from a human donor in good health (CMV status not recorded). Some clones in this sample may be carry-over from other donors' samples.

This clonotype was detected only a few times. This sequence joins TRBV23-1 and TRBJ1-6; 9 nucleotides agree with TRBD1. TRBV23-1 falls under the ORF class, with uncertain function. This CDR3 has 13 residues. The ends lost 8 bases at V and 5 bases at J; junction bases unmatched: 1. The CDR3 sequence is CASRTGDNSPLHF. The CDR3, as DNA: TGCGCCAGCCGGACAGGGGATAATTCACCCCTCCACTTT.

The V and J genes are TRBV7-6 and TRBJ2-3; D is possibly TRBD2 (5 bases). The CDR3 is 17 amino acids. V was shortened by 5 bases and J by 4 bases, with 22 bases between the two germline ends. CDR1 is SGHVS and CDR2 is FNYEAQ in the germline V gene. CDR3 in DNA: TGTGCCAGCAGCCCCTTGGGAGTCGGCTGGCAGGCAGATACGCAGTATTTT. Amino acid sequence: CASSPLGVGWQADTQYF.

The V and J genes are TRBV29-1 and TRBJ2-1; D may be TRBD2 (5 bases). V dropped 8 bases and J dropped 5 bases, with 13 bases sitting between them. Per the germline V gene, CDR1 is SQVTM and CDR2 is ANQGSEA. The CDR3 totals 12 residues. CDR3 loop: CSSTRPNNEQFF. The CDR3 nucleotides read TGCAGCTCAACTAGACCAAACAATGAGCAGTTCTTC.

The chain employs TRBV11-2 and TRBJ2-3; possibly TRBD2 for D (6 bases). Germline values: CDR1 SGHAT, CDR2 FQNNGV. V was clipped by 4 bases and J by 3 bases, with 17 bases between them. This CDR3 is built from 16 residues. The CDR3 DNA follows: TGTGCCAGCAGCTCTCCTCACGGGAGAGGTACAGATACGCAGTATTTT. Translation: CASSSPHGRGTDTQYF.

In this sample, this clonotype turned up a few times. V is TRBV7-9 and J is TRBJ2-1; tentative D call: TRBD1 (6 bases). This CDR3 has 17 amino acids. Germline CDR1 reads SEHNR; CDR2 reads FQNEAQ (reference sequence). Between the trimmed V and J ends, which lost 0 bases and 8 bases, there was a span of 20 bases. The CDR3 bases are TGTGCCAGCAGCTTAGCGCGAAGGACAGTGGGGTTGGATGAGCAGTTCTTC. Translating it yields CASSLARRTVGLDEQFF.

In this sample, this clonotype turned up once. The chain couples TRBV4-3 to TRBJ2-5; 7 nucleotides agree with TRBD2. The V segment lost 0 bases and the J segment 5 bases; nucleotides outside the gene matches: 9. The CDR3 runs 16 residues. Germline values: CDR1 LGHNA, CDR2 YSLEER. CDR3 protein: CASSQDISRAGETQYF. CDR3 nucleotides: TGCGCCAGCAGCCAAGATATATCCCGAGCGGGGGAGACCCAGTACTTC.

This clonotype was seen repeatedly, ten times or more. This chain connects TRBV7-2 to TRBJ2-3; D ambiguous. Per the germline V gene, CDR1 is SGHTA and CDR2 is FQGNSA. Trimming cost V 1 base and J 5 bases, with 13 bases left between them. The CDR3 is 15 residues long. Written as DNA, the CDR3 is TGTGCCAGCAGCTTAGACCCAGATTATGGAGATACGCAGTATTTT. Translating it yields CASSLDPDYGDTQYF.

V gene TRBV12-3 or TRBV12-4 combines with J gene TRBJ2-7; the D gene is possibly TRBD2 (5 bases). The ends were cut back, 4 bases at V and 6 bases at J, with 19 bases in the middle. The CDR3 length is 15 residues. CDR3 loop: CASSSGLLPSSEQYF. In DNA form, the CDR3 reads TGTGCCAGCAGTTCCGGACTCTTACCCTCCAGCGAGCAGTACTTC.

This chain uses TRBV6-5 with TRBJ2-7; the D gene could be TRBD1 or TRBD2 (5 bases each). The germline gives CDR1 MNHEY, CDR2 SVGAGI. This CDR3 spans 15 amino acids. The V end lost 5 bases, the J end lost 4 bases, and 18 bases lay between the germline ends. Here the CDR3 DNA reads TGTGCCAGCAGTCCTGACTACAGGCCCGCTTACGAGCAGTACTTC. Residues: CASSPDYRPAYEQYF.

The V gene is TRBV7-2, the J gene TRBJ2-7, with 8 positions matching TRBD2. J lost 2 bases, V lost 4 bases, and 7 bases had no gene match. The CDR3 runs 15 residues. Germline lookup yields CDR1 SGHTA and CDR2 FQGNSA. For the CDR3, the DNA is TGTGCCAGCAGCTCTCGGACGACTAGCGCCTACGAGCAGTACTTC. As protein: CASSSRTTSAYEQYF.

The J gene is TRBJ1-1, the V gene TRBV7-2; possibly TRBD1 for D (5 bases). Deletions cut 4 bases from V and 7 bases from J, with 16 bases between. The germline V gene has CDR1 SGHTA and CDR2 FQGNSA. This CDR3 contains 14 residues. The CDR3 loop is CASSSTGQTIEAFF. CDR3 DNA sequence: TGTGCCAGCAGCTCCACCGGACAAACCATTGAAGCTTTCTTT.

The gene calls are TRBV29-1 and TRBJ2-3; D is perhaps TRBD1 or TRBD2 (5 bases each). Looked up from germline, CDR1 is SQVTM and CDR2 is ANQGSEA. The CDR3 is made up of 16 amino acids. The CDR3 bases are TGCAGTGTCAGAATAATGGGGGTCCCAAAGCTGGATACGCAGTATTTT. This encodes CSVRIMGVPKLDTQYF.

This clonotype came up a few times. This chain uses TRBV6-1 with TRBJ1-3; 9 nucleotides line up with TRBD1. Germline lookup yields CDR1 MNHNS and CDR2 SASEGT. This CDR3 region has 15 residues. The ends lost 6 bases at V and 0 bases at J; junction bases unmatched: 3. The CDR3 spells CASRTGGVSGNTIYF. The CDR3 DNA follows: TGTGCCAGCAGAACAGGGGGCGTCTCTGGAAACACCATATATTTT.

This clonotype occurred a few times. V and J are TRBV7-9 and TRBJ2-4; possible D gene TRBD1, 5 bases. V was clipped by 4 bases and J by 0 bases, with 10 bases between them. Germline V CDR1 and CDR2: SEHNR, FQNEAQ (reference sequence). The CDR3 runs 15 residues. The chain's CDR3 is CASSSDRLAKNIQYF. In DNA, the CDR3 is TGTGCCAGCAGCTCCGACAGACTAGCCAAAAACATTCAGTACTTC. The full variable domain, completed using reference TRBV7-9 and TRBJ2-4, is DTGVSQNPRHKITKRGQNVTFRCDPISEHNRLYWYRQTLGQGPEFLTYFQNEAQLEKSRLLSDRFSAERPKGSFSTLEIQRTEQGDSAMYLCASSSDRLAKNIQYFGAGTRLSVL.

This clonotype was detected only a few times. The chain carries TRBV11-2 and TRBJ2-7; 7 bases are a match to TRBD1. The CDR3 spans 13 residues. The V gene's germline CDR1 is SGHAT and CDR2 FQNNGV. V was clipped by 7 bases and J by 5 bases; unmatched bases: 8. CDR3 residues: CASTLEGADEQYF. In DNA, the CDR3 is TGTGCCAGCACTCTCGAGGGGGCGGACGAGCAGTACTTC.

The CDR3 nucleotides are TGTGCCAGCAGTTTTTTCGGGGATGAGCAGTTCTTC. Encoded protein: CASSFFGDEQFF. The chain is built from TRBV12-3 or TRBV12-4 and TRBJ2-1; D is possibly TRBD2 (5 bases). V lost 3 bases and J lost 8, with 8 bases in between. The CDR3 length is 12 residues.

J is TRBJ2-2 and V is TRBV20-1; D is possibly TRBD2 (6 bases). This CDR3 is built from 14 residues. Germline V lookup: CDR1 DFQATT, CDR2 SNEGSKA (reference sequence). V was shortened by 1 base and J by 7 bases, with 13 bases between the two germline ends. CDR3: CSARVGGSGGELFF. CDR3 DNA sequence: TGCAGTGCTAGAGTGGGGGGTTCTGGCGGGGAGCTGTTTTTT.

As to this clonotype: At one end the junction does not follow the germline gene, possibly because of a read error. The rearrangement uses TRBV4-1 and TRBJ1-6; D is possibly TRBD1 (5 bases). CDR3 length: 21 amino acids. Germline CDR1 MGHRA, CDR2 YSYEKL. This CDR3 reads CASSQDEGREPWSSYNSPLHF. In DNA, the CDR3 is TGTGCCAGCAGCCAAGATGAAGGCAGGGAGCCCTGGAGCTCCTATAATTCACCCCTCCACTTT.

The V and J genes are TRBV12-3 or TRBV12-4 and TRBJ2-3, with D possibly TRBD2 on 5 matching bases. The CDR3 spans 17 residues. V lost 7 bases and J lost 5, with 25 bases in between. CDR3 nucleotides: TGTGCCAGCATCCGCAGCCCCGGGGTAATTGATGAAGATACGCAGTATTTT. Translated, it gives CASIRSPGVIDEDTQYF.

There are a few counts of this clonotype. This chain connects TRBV12-3 or TRBV12-4 to TRBJ1-4; 9 positions match TRBD1. V lost 1 base to trimming and J lost 6 bases; unmatched junction nucleotides: 6. There are 16 residues in the CDR3. The CDR3 DNA follows: TGTGCCAGCAGTTTAGGCTGGACAGGGGACGATGAAAAACTGTTTTTT. Protein product: CASSLGWTGDDEKLFF.

This clonotype was detected only a few times. The rearrangement uses TRBV11-2 and TRBJ1-5; D is undetermined. The CDR3 is 15 amino acids. Trimming took 3 bases from V and 2 from J, leaving 11 bases between them. The germline V gene encodes CDR1 SGHAT and CDR2 FQNNGV. For the CDR3, the DNA is TGTGCCAGCAGCTTGTCGGGTTTGGGCAATCAGCCCCAGCATTTT. Protein sequence: CASSLSGLGNQPQHF. The entire variable domain, with the rest obtained from reference TRBV11-2 and TRBJ1-5, is as follows: EAGVAQSPRYKIIEKRQSVAFWCNPISGHATLYWYQQILGQGPKLLIQFQNNGVVDDSQLPKDRFSAERLKGVDSTLKIQPAKLEDSAVYLCASSLSGLGNQPQHFGDGTRLSIL.

The gene calls are TRBV6-8 and TRBJ1-1; a possible D gene is TRBD1 (5 bases). V gave up 4 bases and J gave up 3 bases, with 15 bases separating them. This CDR3 comprises 15 residues. Germline CDR1 reads MNHGY; CDR2 reads SAAAGT. In DNA form, the CDR3 reads TGTGCCAGCAGTTCCCTAGGGGCTGGGGACACTGAAGCTTTCTTT. Its translation: CASSSLGAGDTEAFF.

The V gene is TRBV19, the J gene TRBJ1-2; no firm D call. Trimming took off 9 bases at V and 1 base at J, with 15 bases between the two ends. This CDR3 spans 14 amino acids. Germline-derived CDR1 and CDR2 are LNHDA and SQIVND (reference sequence). CDR3 bases: TGTGCCAGCCGACGCAACACCGTTAACTATGGCTACACCTTC. Protein: CASRRNTVNYGYTF. The entire variable domain, with the rest obtained from reference TRBV19 and TRBJ1-2, is as follows: DGGITQSPKYLFRKEGQNVTLSCEQNLNHDAMYWYRQDPGQGLRLIYYSQIVNDFQKGDIAEGYSVSREKKESFPLTVTSAQKNPTAFYLCASRRNTVNYGYTFGSGTRLTVV.

V and J are TRBV6-1 and TRBJ1-1; 8 bases line up with TRBD1. J gave up 5 bases and V 5 bases, and 7 bases lay outside the gene matches. Germline CDR1 and CDR2: MNHNS and SASEGT. This CDR3 is 14 amino acids long. The CDR3 protein is CASSPDRAGTEAFF. The CDR3 DNA is TGTGCCAGCAGTCCGGACAGGGCCGGGACTGAAGCTTTCTTT.

This clonotype was detected many times. This chain connects TRBV7-8 to TRBJ2-7; TRBD2 matches 14 bases. CDR1 SGHVS and CDR2 FQNEAQ come from the germline V gene. The CDR3 length is 15 residues. Germline trimming cut 5 bases from V and 6 bases from J; bases unmatched to any gene: 6. The CDR3 reads CASSLRLAGGPEQYF. DNA for the CDR3: TGTGCCAGCAGCCTCCGACTAGCGGGAGGGCCCGAGCAGTACTTC.

The chain has TRBV19 and TRBJ2-1, with D perhaps given as TRBD1 or TRBD2 (6 bases each). The V end lost 3 bases, the J end lost 15 bases, and 24 bases lay between the germline ends. The CDR3 runs to 15 residues. Germline CDR1 is LNHDA and CDR2 is SQIVND (reference sequence). The CDR3 reads CASSISGGGTKNRFF. DNA of the CDR3: TGTGCCAGTAGTATCTCCGGGGGCGGGACCAAAAATCGGTTCTTC.